This TCR beta chain was captured in a study of siplizumab effects on memory and regulatory T cells. General study findings and limits: Major contributors to the alloresponse seemed to be naive T cells, which also appeared more diverse than memory cells.

Each sample yielded approximately 9 x 10^4 assayed TCR templates. Produced via immunoSEQ multiplex PCR; TCRdb's table is partial and in-frame only. The sample shows approximately 100,000 clones, 90% to 95% of them seen only once. V shed 7 bases and J shed 0 bases, with 16 bases lying between them. The length of the CDR3 is 16 residues. The germline V gene has CDR1 SEHNR and CDR2 FQNEAQ (reference sequence). Remarks on this clone: Its antigen is undetermined.

This rearrangement joins TRBV7-9 to TRBJ2-1; D is perhaps TRBD1 or TRBD2 (5 bases each). This TCR came from a human donor in good health. Sequences were obtained from Tregs sorted from blood. DNA for the CDR3: TGTGCCAGCACCGGGGCGACCGCCGGCTCCTACAATGAGCAGTTCTTC. It specifies CASTGATAGSYNEQFF.